The rows below give T cell receptor beta chains drawn from one sample of a study of blood T cell repertoires in COVID-19. Sequencing was performed with immunoSEQ multiplex PCR; in TCRdb, only in-frame clones are kept and a portion is missing. The sample lists tens of thousands of clones, 70% to 90% occurring once. What was sequenced was peripheral blood. The receptors originated from a human donor in a cohort sampled during active COVID-19. Both conserved end residues are part of each CDR3. Each record gives: CDR3 protein, CDR3 DNA, D gene, V gene, J gene, clone size. A D gene is named only where the DNA matches it firmly. Rows may omit the clone size; those that give it use once, few, many or a size class.

CASSLSGGHNEQFF,TGCGCCAGCAGCCTTTCCGGCGGCCACAATGAGCAGTTCTTC,.,TRBV4-1,TRBJ2-1,.
CASSRTGEELNYGYTF,TGTGCCAGCAGCCGGACAGGGGAGGAACTAAACTATGGCTACACCTTC,TRBD1,TRBV3-1/TRBV3-2,TRBJ1-2,.
CASSRGERGNTIYF,TGTGCCAGCAGCCGGGGGGAGCGTGGAAACACCATATATTTT,.,TRBV28,TRBJ1-3,few
CASSQERRGAYNEQFF,TGCGCCAGCAGCCAAGAGAGGCGGGGGGCCTACAATGAGCAGTTCTTC,TRBD2,TRBV4-1,TRBJ2-1,.
CASSSLQGQTQYF,TGTGCCAGCAGCTCCCTTCAGGGGCAGACCCAGTACTTC,.,TRBV7-3,TRBJ2-5,.
CASSQKSGTGLTDTQYF,TGTGCCAGCAGCCAAAAGTCCGGGACAGGGTTAACAGATACGCAGTATTTT,TRBD1,TRBV4-2,TRBJ2-3,.
CASSLRALLPLAKNIQYF,TGCGCCAGCAGCTTAAGAGCGCTTCTTCCACTAGCCAAAAACATTCAGTACTTC,.,TRBV5-1,TRBJ2-4,.
CASSQDRVRTAGNTIYF,TGTGCCAGCAGCCAAGACCGAGTCCGGACAGCTGGAAACACCATATATTTT,.,TRBV14,TRBJ1-3,.
CASSPLGWGTSSQETQYF,TGTGCCAGCAGCCCTCTGGGGTGGGGGACTAGCAGTCAAGAGACCCAGTACTTC,TRBD2,TRBV7-2,TRBJ2-5,.
CASSVDVRGGGELFF,TGTGCCAGCAGCGTAGATGTCAGGGGTGGCGGGGAGCTGTTTTTT,.,TRBV9,TRBJ2-2,.
CASSAGGPLTQYF,TGTGCCAGCTCAGCGGGGGGGCCGTTGACCCAGTACTTC,TRBD2,TRBV2,TRBJ2-5,.
CASSPPDSPSTDTQYF,TGTGCCAGCTCACCACCCGACAGTCCCAGCACAGATACGCAGTATTTT,.,TRBV18,TRBJ2-3,once
CASSQVAVRKVDEQYF,TGCGCCAGCAGCCAGGTAGCGGTCCGAAAAGTCGACGAGCAGTACTTC,.,TRBV4-1,TRBJ2-7,.
CASSPTENNSPLHF,TGTGCCAGCTCACCCACAGAGAATAATTCACCCCTCCACTTT,.,TRBV18,TRBJ1-6,.
CSANTGGGYGYTF,TGCAGCGCCAATACAGGGGGCGGCTATGGCTACACCTTC,TRBD1,TRBV29-1,TRBJ1-2,.
CASSPRGGDGDEQFF,TGTGCCAGCAGCCCTCGAGGAGGGGACGGGGATGAGCAGTTCTTC,.,TRBV11-2,TRBJ2-1,.
CASSYSTATRETQYF,TGTGCCAGCAGTTACTCGACGGCGACCAGGGAGACCCAGTACTTC,.,TRBV6-5,TRBJ2-5,.
CASSQVKRVTDTQYF,TGCGCCAGCAGCCAAGTAAAACGAGTCACAGATACGCAGTATTTT,.,TRBV4-3,TRBJ2-3,.
CASSLVGTRTGEQFF,TGTGCCAGCAGCTTGGTCGGGACTAGAACCGGTGAGCAGTTCTTC,TRBD2,TRBV5-6,TRBJ2-1,.
CASSLGPGGSDTQYF,TGTGCCAGCAGCTTAGGGCCGGGGGGCTCAGATACGCAGTATTTT,.,TRBV7-6,TRBJ2-3,.
CASSSRVTDTMNTGELFF,TGTGCCAGCAGCTCCCGAGTGACAGATACTATGAACACCGGGGAGCTGTTTTTT,.,TRBV5-6,TRBJ2-2,.
CASSLGLASGGLGEQYF,TGTGCCAGCAGCTTAGGGCTGGCGTCAGGGGGGTTGGGAGAGCAGTACTTC,.,TRBV7-8,TRBJ2-7,.
CASSRGSTYEQYF,TGTGCCAGCAGTCGAGGGAGTACATACGAGCAGTACTTC,.,TRBV4-2,TRBJ2-7,few
CASASYEQYF,TGTGCCAGCGCGTCCTACGAGCAGTACTTC,.,TRBV6-5,TRBJ2-7,once
CASSLISEQFF,TGTGCCAGCAGCCTTATCAGTGAGCAGTTCTTC,.,TRBV11-2,TRBJ2-1,.
CASSARLRDRGNEQFF,TGTGCCAGCAGCGCCAGGCTGCGGGACAGGGGCAATGAGCAGTTCTTC,TRBD1,TRBV9,TRBJ2-1,.
CAKGQGNYGYTF,TGTGCCAAGGGACAGGGCAACTATGGCTACACCTTC,TRBD1,TRBV2,TRBJ1-2,.
CASSQDPGGDTDTQYF,TGTGCCAGCAGCCAAGACCCGGGGGGGGATACAGATACGCAGTATTTT,TRBD2,TRBV3-1/TRBV3-2,TRBJ2-3,.
CASSSSSESSYNEQFF,TGTGCCAGCAGCTCCTCTAGCGAAAGCTCCTACAATGAGCAGTTCTTC,.,TRBV7-3,TRBJ2-1,few
CASSAGHAGELFF,TGCGCCAGCAGTGCCGGACATGCCGGGGAGCTGTTTTTT,.,TRBV10-1,TRBJ2-2,.
CASSLASGGIEQFF,TGCGCCAGCAGCTTGGCTAGCGGGGGCATCGAGCAGTTCTTC,TRBD2,TRBV5-1,TRBJ2-1,.
CASSEGLAGGETQYF,TGTGCCAGCAGCGAGGGACTAGCGGGGGGGGAGACCCAGTACTTC,TRBD2,TRBV11-2,TRBJ2-5,.
CASSPLGQGRYNEQFF,TGTGCCAGCTCACCACTCGGACAGGGGAGATACAATGAGCAGTTCTTC,TRBD1,TRBV18,TRBJ2-1,.
CASSQDPRLAGVQETQYF,TGCGCCAGCAGCCAAGACCCCAGACTAGCGGGGGTCCAAGAGACCCAGTACTTC,TRBD2,TRBV4-1,TRBJ2-5,.
CASSANSGHSYEQYF,TGTGCCAGCAGCGCCAATAGCGGCCACTCCTACGAGCAGTACTTC,.,TRBV6-6,TRBJ2-7,.
CASSQEWTATGNTIYF,TGCGCCAGCAGCCAAGAGTGGACAGCTACTGGAAACACCATATATTTT,.,TRBV4-1,TRBJ1-3,.
CASSPRTGQETQYF,TGTGCCAGCTCACCTCGAACAGGGCAAGAGACCCAGTACTTC,.,TRBV18,TRBJ2-5,.
CASSPRQGALSTDTQYF,TGTGCCAGCTCACCTCGACAGGGGGCTTTGAGCACAGATACGCAGTATTTT,TRBD1,TRBV18,TRBJ2-3,once
CASSLLGQGVEKLFF,TGTGCCAGCAGCTTACTGGGACAGGGTGTCGAAAAACTGTTTTTT,TRBD1,TRBV11-2,TRBJ1-4,.
CASSPGLAFEEQYF,TGTGCCAGCAGCCCAGGACTAGCGTTTGAAGAGCAGTACTTC,TRBD2,TRBV3-1/TRBV3-2,TRBJ2-7,.
CASSYSTLDRVAFF,TGTGCCAGCAGTTACTCGACGCTTGACAGGGTAGCTTTCTTT,TRBD1,TRBV6-5,TRBJ1-1,.